This T cell receptor beta chain was captured by sequencing in a study of blood T cell repertoires in COVID-19. CDR3 size: 16 residues. CDR1 is SGHRS and CDR2 is YFSETQ in the germline V gene. With 3 bases clipped from V and 4 bases from J, the junction kept 6 bases outside the gene matches. Only in-frame clones appear in the TCRdb table, and some are missing; sequencing was by immunoSEQ multiplex PCR. Of roughly 340,000 clones listed, almost 90% are singletons. The clonotype originates from a woman aged 70-85 years with COVID-19, enrolled during active disease. Sequences were obtained from peripheral blood. The V and J genes are TRBV5-1 and TRBJ2-1, with 11 nucleotides matching TRBD2. CDR3 in DNA: TGCGCCAGCAGCTCACTGGGACTAGCGGATTACAATGAGCAGTTCTTC. Its protein product is CASSSLGLADYNEQFF.